A selection of T cell receptor beta chains follows, all from one sample in a study of sequential checkpoint blockade in melanoma. Sequenced by immunoSEQ multiplex PCR; TCRdb stores in-frame clones only, minus some. The sample has about 19,000 clones, around four fifths seen once; the top ten hold 36%. This material consisted of CD8+ T cells sorted from blood (inferred from file names), taken from a patient given nivolumab and ipilimumab in sequence. These receptors came from a human donor with melanoma. Both conserved end residues are part of each CDR3. Fields, in order: D gene, V gene, J gene, clone size, CDR3 protein, CDR3 DNA. D genes are given only for firm matches. Part of the rows lack a size; the others show once, few, many or a class for expanded clones.

D: TRBD1; V: TRBV7-9; J: TRBJ2-6; size: once; CDR3: CASSRTTGAGANVLTF; DNA: TGTGCCAGCAGCCGAACCACAGGGGCTGGGGCCAACGTCCTGACTTTC
D: .; V: TRBV7-9; J: TRBJ2-3; size: .; CDR3: CASTEAFYYTDTQYF; DNA: TGTGCCAGCACCGAGGCCTTTTACTACACAGATACGCAGTATTTT
D: TRBD1; V: TRBV5-1; J: TRBJ2-1; size: .; CDR3: CASSLVGTGSNEQFF; DNA: TGCGCCAGCAGCTTGGTAGGGACAGGGTCTAATGAGCAGTTCTTC
D: TRBD2; V: TRBV27; J: TRBJ2-7; size: .; CDR3: CASSLSIGTREQYF; DNA: TGTGCCAGCAGTTTATCCATCGGGACTAGGGAGCAGTACTTC
D: TRBD1; V: TRBV30; J: TRBJ1-2; size: .; CDR3: CAWSNRGPYGYTF; DNA: TGTGCCTGGAGTAACAGGGGGCCCTATGGCTACACCTTC
D: .; V: TRBV19; J: TRBJ2-1; size: once; CDR3: CASSASTENEQFF; DNA: TGTGCCAGTAGTGCCTCGACAGAAAATGAGCAGTTCTTC
D: TRBD1; V: TRBV6-5; J: TRBJ1-6; size: .; CDR3: CASSSGQVSYNSPLHF; DNA: TGTGCCAGCAGTTCAGGACAGGTCTCCTATAATTCACCCCTCCACTTT
D: TRBD1; V: TRBV27; J: TRBJ2-7; size: once; CDR3: CASSWTGNGYEQYF; DNA: TGTGCCAGCAGTTGGACAGGGAATGGCTACGAGCAGTACTTC
D: .; V: TRBV5-4; J: TRBJ2-3; size: .; CDR3: CASSLYGTPSTDTQYF; DNA: TGTGCCAGCAGCTTGTATGGGACACCCAGCACAGATACGCAGTATTTT
D: TRBD2; V: TRBV5-6; J: TRBJ2-7; size: .; CDR3: CASSLGAGVYEQYF; DNA: TGTGCCAGCAGCTTGGGCGCGGGAGTTTACGAGCAGTACTTC
D: .; V: TRBV5-1; J: TRBJ1-1; size: once; CDR3: CASSLFFGNTEAFF; DNA: TGCGCCAGCAGCTTGTTTTTCGGGAACACTGAAGCTTTCTTT
D: .; V: TRBV19; J: TRBJ2-3; size: .; CDR3: CASSTTGTDTQYF; DNA: TGTGCCAGTAGTACTACAGGCACAGATACGCAGTATTTT
D: TRBD1; V: TRBV27; J: TRBJ2-7; size: .; CDR3: CASSLTGEFDEQYF; DNA: TGTGCCAGCAGTTTAACAGGGGAGTTCGACGAGCAGTACTTC
D: .; V: TRBV11-2; J: TRBJ1-2; size: .; CDR3: CASSFDRDYGYTF; DNA: TGTGCCAGCAGCTTCGACCGGGACTATGGCTACACCTTC
D: .; V: TRBV6-5; J: TRBJ2-7; size: .; CDR3: CASSWSVSYEQYF; DNA: TGTGCCAGCAGTTGGTCAGTATCTTACGAGCAGTACTTC
D: TRBD1; V: TRBV28; J: TRBJ2-1; size: .; CDR3: CASSDQGAVNEQFF; DNA: TGTGCCAGCAGTGACCAGGGGGCGGTCAATGAGCAGTTCTTC
D: .; V: TRBV14; J: TRBJ2-5; size: .; CDR3: CASSQSGSTETQYF; DNA: TGTGCCAGCAGCCAGTCAGGAAGCACGGAGACCCAGTACTTC
D: .; V: TRBV6-1; J: TRBJ1-1; size: .; CDR3: CASSAVGGTEAFF; DNA: TGTGCCAGCAGTGCCGTGGGGGGCACTGAAGCTTTCTTT
D: .; V: TRBV10-3; J: TRBJ2-7; size: once; CDR3: CAISDPPREQYF; DNA: TGTGCCATCAGTGACCCCCCGAGGGAGCAGTACTTC
D: .; V: TRBV19; J: TRBJ1-2; size: .; CDR3: CASSMEGVTYGYTF; DNA: TGTGCCAGTAGTATGGAAGGGGTCACCTATGGCTACACCTTC
D: .; V: TRBV6-5; J: TRBJ2-7; size: .; CDR3: CASSPGERVEQYF; DNA: TGTGCCAGCAGTCCAGGGGAGCGTGTCGAGCAGTACTTC
D: .; V: TRBV4-1; J: TRBJ2-7; size: .; CDR3: CASSLDRTAYEQYF; DNA: TGCGCCAGCAGCCTCGACCGGACAGCCTACGAGCAGTACTTC
D: .; V: TRBV7-9; J: TRBJ2-7; size: .; CDR3: CASSSDNYEQYF; DNA: TGTGCCAGCAGCTCGGACAACTACGAGCAGTACTTC
D: .; V: TRBV7-9; J: TRBJ1-4; size: .; CDR3: CASSLVETGEKLFF; DNA: TGTGCCAGCAGCTTAGTGGAGACAGGAGAAAAACTGTTTTTT
D: .; V: TRBV13; J: TRBJ2-5; size: .; CDR3: CASSSRQAQETQYF; DNA: TGTGCCAGCAGCTCTCGACAGGCACAAGAGACCCAGTACTTC
D: .; V: TRBV28; J: TRBJ1-2; size: .; CDR3: CASSFRTQGSGYTF; DNA: TGTGCCAGCAGTTTCAGGACACAGGGAAGTGGCTACACCTTC
D: TRBD2; V: TRBV6-1; J: TRBJ2-2; size: .; CDR3: CASSGGRVPIYGELFF; DNA: TGTGCCAGCAGTGGAGGGAGGGTACCAATTTATGGGGAGCTGTTTTTT
D: TRBD1; V: TRBV5-1; J: TRBJ2-1; size: .; CDR3: CASSKDRSYNEQFF; DNA: TGCGCCAGCAGCAAGGACAGGTCCTACAATGAGCAGTTCTTC
D: TRBD2; V: TRBV29-1; J: TRBJ2-5; size: .; CDR3: CSVGGETQYF; DNA: TGCAGCGTGGGGGGGGAGACCCAGTACTTC
D: .; V: TRBV5-6; J: TRBJ2-7; size: once; CDR3: CASSLSQGYEQYF; DNA: TGTGCCAGCAGCTTGTCCCAGGGTTACGAGCAGTACTTC
D: TRBD2; V: TRBV11-2; J: TRBJ2-5; size: .; CDR3: CASSSPLAGGQETQYF; DNA: TGTGCCAGCAGCTCGCCACTAGCGGGAGGACAAGAGACCCAGTACTTC
D: TRBD1; V: TRBV27; J: TRBJ1-1; size: few; CDR3: CASSLRQGSTEAFF; DNA: TGTGCCAGCAGTTTAAGACAGGGGTCCACTGAAGCTTTCTTT
D: TRBD1; V: TRBV28; J: TRBJ2-7; size: once; CDR3: CASSLPPTGTGDDPTSYEQYF; DNA: TGTGCCAGCAGTTTACCTCCAACCGGGACAGGGGACGACCCCACCTCCTACGAGCAGTACTTC
D: .; V: TRBV28; J: TRBJ2-2; size: .; CDR3: CASVSEAKDLAGELFF; DNA: TGTGCCAGCGTCTCCGAGGCGAAAGACTTAGCCGGGGAGCTGTTTTTT
D: .; V: TRBV27; J: TRBJ1-1; size: .; CDR3: CASSLRGAHTEAFF; DNA: TGTGCCAGCAGTTTGCGGGGGGCGCACACTGAAGCTTTCTTT
D: .; V: TRBV27; J: TRBJ1-1; size: .; CDR3: CASSLWAVNTEAFF; DNA: TGTGCCAGCAGTTTATGGGCAGTGAACACTGAAGCTTTCTTT
D: TRBD2; V: TRBV7-7; J: TRBJ2-7; size: .; CDR3: CASSLEPLGGQGSGEQYF; DNA: TGTGCTAGCAGCTTAGAGCCCCTGGGAGGGCAGGGAAGTGGCGAGCAGTACTTC
D: TRBD2; V: TRBV19; J: TRBJ2-7; size: .; CDR3: CASSTLTSGSSHEQYF; DNA: TGTGCCAGTAGTACCCTTACTAGCGGGAGTTCCCACGAGCAGTACTTC